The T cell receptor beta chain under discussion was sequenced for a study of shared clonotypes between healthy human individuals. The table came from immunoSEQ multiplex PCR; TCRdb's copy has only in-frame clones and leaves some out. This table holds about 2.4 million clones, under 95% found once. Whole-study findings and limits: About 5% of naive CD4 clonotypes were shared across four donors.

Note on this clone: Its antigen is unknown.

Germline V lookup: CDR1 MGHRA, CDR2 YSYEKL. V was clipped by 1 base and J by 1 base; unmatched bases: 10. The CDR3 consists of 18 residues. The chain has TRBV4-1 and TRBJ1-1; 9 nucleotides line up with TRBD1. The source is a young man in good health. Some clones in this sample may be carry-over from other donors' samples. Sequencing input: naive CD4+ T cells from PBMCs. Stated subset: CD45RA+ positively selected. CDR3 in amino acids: CASSQAPGQGAPNTEAFF. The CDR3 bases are TGCGCCAGCAGCCAAGCCCCGGGACAGGGCGCCCCGAACACTGAAGCTTTCTTT.